A single sample gave rise to the 20 T cell receptor beta chains below, sequenced in a study of T cells after yellow fever vaccination. TCRdb re-called the 5' RACE reads with MiXCR, one entry per CDR3 protein. The profile covers some 320,000 distinct CDR3 sequences, with 7.5% to 9% appearing a single time and more than 15% taken by the ten largest. The specimen was PBMCs, collected on the day of the first yellow fever vaccination. The receptors here all came from a man between 18 and 29 years old who received the YFV17D yellow fever vaccine.

V gene TRBV6-7 combines with J gene TRBJ1-5; TRBD1 is a possible D gene (5 bases). TRBV6-7 is filed as an ORF, its function uncertain. The CDR3 extends over 15 amino acids. Between the trimmed V and J ends, which lost 5 bases and 0 bases, there was a span of 11 bases. The CDR3 protein is CASSIRQYSNQPQHF. In DNA form, the CDR3 reads TGTGCCAGCAGTATCCGACAGTATAGCAATCAGCCCCAGCATTTT.

The DNA of the CDR3 is TGTGCCAGCAGTTCCCCCCGGCAGGGGATAGTTAATGAGCAGTTCTTC. It is translated as CASSSPRQGIVNEQFF. The chain recombines TRBV12-3 or TRBV12-4 with TRBJ2-1, with D maybe TRBD1 (6 bases). The V end lost 4 bases, the J end lost 7 bases, and 20 bases lay between the germline ends. This CDR3 region has 16 residues.

This clonotype was counted only a few times. The V and J genes are TRBV9 and TRBJ2-1; the match to TRBD2 covers 9 bases. With 0 bases clipped from V and 10 bases from J, the junction kept 5 bases outside the gene matches. The germline V gene encodes CDR1 SGDLS and CDR2 YYNGEE. This CDR3 contains 14 residues. This CDR3 is CASSVAGLAEEQFF. The DNA for the CDR3 is TGTGCCAGCAGCGTAGCGGGACTAGCAGAAGAGCAGTTCTTC.

This clonotype was detected a few times. The rearrangement uses TRBV27 and TRBJ1-6; 7 positions agree with TRBD1. The V gene end was trimmed by 6 bases and the J gene end by 7 bases; junction bases not matched to a gene: 3. The CDR3 runs 13 residues. The germline CDR1 and CDR2 sequences are MNHEY and SMNVEV (reference sequence). This chain's CDR3 is CASSWDSNSPLHF. The DNA of the CDR3 is TGTGCCAGCAGCTGGGACAGCAATTCACCCCTCCACTTT.

The CDR3 DNA follows: TGTGCCAGCAGCTTAGGGGGGGGGGATGAAGCTTTCTTT. It yields the protein CASSLGGGDEAFF. This sequence joins TRBV7-9 and TRBJ1-1, with D possibly being TRBD1 (5 bases). Trimming left V 1 base short and J 7 bases short, with 10 bases between. The CDR3 length is 13 residues. Germline-derived CDR1 and CDR2 are SEHNR and FQNEAQ (reference sequence).

This chain uses TRBV25-1 with TRBJ1-4, with 10 bases identical to TRBD1. Looked up from germline, CDR1 is MGHDK and CDR2 is SYGVNS. This CDR3 is 16 amino acids long. The V and J ends lost 4 bases and 4 bases, in that order; junction bases with no gene match: 6. The CDR3 DNA follows: TGTGCCAGCAGTGGCCGGGACAGGGGATATAATGAAAAACTGTTTTTT. Residues: CASSGRDRGYNEKLFF.

The chain joins TRBV5-1 to TRBJ2-4; D call uncertain. The CDR3 has 16 residues. The V end lost 1 base, the J end lost 0 bases, and 11 bases lay between the germline ends. From germline, CDR1 is SGHRS and CDR2 YFSETQ. The CDR3 nucleotides are TGCGCCAGCAGCTTGTGGATAGGGATAGCCAAAAACATTCAGTACTTC. Protein: CASSLWIGIAKNIQYF.

The sample holds many counts of this clonotype. This chain uses TRBV7-2 with TRBJ1-1; TRBD1 is a possible D gene (5 bases). CDR1 and CDR2 from the germline V gene are SGHTA and FQGNSA. V lost 5 bases to trimming and J lost 5 bases, with 15 bases between them. There are 14 residues in the CDR3. The CDR3 sequence is CASSKDGGKTEAFF. In DNA form, the CDR3 reads TGTGCCAGCAGCAAAGACGGGGGGAAGACTGAAGCTTTCTTT.

This clonotype was observed many times. The V gene is TRBV24-1, the J gene TRBJ2-3, with 9 positions matching TRBD2. The V segment lost 4 bases and the J segment 5 bases; nucleotides outside the gene matches: 6. The CDR3 spans 15 residues. The V gene's germline CDR1 is KGHDR and CDR2 SFDVKD. The CDR3 DNA reads as TGTGCCACCAGTGAGGGCGGGGGGGGAGGAGATACGCAGTATTTT. Amino acid sequence: CATSEGGGGGDTQYF.

This clonotype has a handful of counts. Mismatch with germline at one junction end may stem from a read error. The chain joins TRBV24-1 to TRBJ2-3; D is ambiguous. Germline lookup yields CDR1 KGHDR and CDR2 SFDVKD. The CDR3 consists of 9 residues. The CDR3 spells CATTDTQYF. The CDR3 DNA follows: TGTGCTACCACAGATACGCAGTATTTT.

The rearrangement links TRBV4-2 to TRBJ2-3; D is undetermined. The CDR3 is 20 amino acids. Per germline, CDR1 LGHNA and CDR2 YNFKEQ. Between the trimmed V and J ends, which lost 1 base and 5 bases, there was a span of 28 bases. The CDR3 loop reads CASSQVDQRLGFLQKDTQYF. CDR3 DNA sequence: TGTGCCAGCAGCCAAGTAGATCAGCGTCTGGGGTTCCTCCAGAAAGATACGCAGTATTTT.

The CDR3 region has the DNA TGTGCCAGCAGCAAAAGTCAGGACAGGACGTCCTACGAGCAGTACTTC. Amino acids: CASSKSQDRTSYEQYF. The chain couples TRBV9 to TRBJ2-7; 7 positions match TRBD1. J gave up 1 base and V 4 bases, and 11 bases lay outside the gene matches. CDR3 size: 16 residues. Germline V CDR1 and CDR2: SGDLS, YYNGEE.

This clonotype showed up many times. CDR3 in DNA: TGTGCCAGCAGTGTAACAGGGAGTGTAGAGACCCAGTACTTC. Encoded protein: CASSVTGSVETQYF. The rearrangement joins TRBV28 to TRBJ2-5, with D possibly being TRBD1 (6 bases). This CDR3 spans 14 amino acids. Trimming left V 5 bases short and J 4 bases short, with 14 bases between. Germline V gives CDR1 MDHEN, CDR2 SYDVKM.

This clonotype was seen more than once but under ten times. The chain carries TRBV4-2 and TRBJ1-6; D gene ambiguous. Trimming took 1 base from V and 0 from J, leaving 10 bases between them. CDR1 LGHNA and CDR2 YNFKEQ come from the germline V gene. The length of the CDR3 is 17 residues. The CDR3 is CASSQVKGSSYNSPLHF. CDR3 bases: TGTGCCAGCAGCCAAGTAAAGGGCAGCTCCTATAATTCACCCCTCCACTTT.

The chain has TRBV7-2 and TRBJ2-2; D is undetermined. Per the germline V gene, CDR1 is SGHTA and CDR2 is FQGNSA. This CDR3 has 13 residues. V shed 5 bases and J shed 2 bases, with 6 bases lying between them. The CDR3 region has the DNA TGTGCCAGCAGCCCCGAAAACACCGGGGAGCTGTTTTTT. The encoded protein is CASSPENTGELFF.

CDR3 amino acids: CASSLVGGGLWEQFF. CDR3 nucleotide sequence: TGTGCCAGCAGCTTAGTGGGGGGGGGGCTCTGGGAGCAGTTCTTC. This chain joins TRBV7-2 and TRBJ2-1; possibly TRBD2 for D (7 bases). The CDR3 totals 15 residues. V was shortened by 1 base and J by 10 bases, with 17 bases between the two germline ends. Germline CDR1 reads SGHTA; CDR2 reads FQGNSA.

V gene TRBV12-3 or TRBV12-4 combines with J gene TRBJ1-1; 10 bases map to TRBD1. The CDR3 length is 15 residues. V was clipped by 6 bases and J by 11 bases; unmatched bases: 15. CDR3 amino acids: CASRGQGYKGIEAFF. CDR3 in DNA: TGTGCCAGCAGGGGACAGGGGTATAAGGGAATAGAGGCTTTCTTT.

This clonotype was picked up a small number of times. The chain is built from TRBV10-3 and TRBJ2-1; 15 positions agree with TRBD2. This CDR3 comprises 18 residues. The ends lost 2 bases at V and 5 bases at J; junction bases unmatched: 7. Germline V gives CDR1 ENHRY, CDR2 SYGVKD. CDR3 residues: CAISEPGLAGGADNEQFF. The DNA for the CDR3 is TGTGCCATCAGTGAGCCGGGACTAGCGGGGGGCGCTGACAATGAGCAGTTCTTC.

The rearrangement joins TRBV6-5 to TRBJ2-3; tentatively, D is TRBD2 (7 bases). Per germline, CDR1 MNHEY and CDR2 SVGAGI. V was cut by 0 bases and J by 5 bases, with 15 bases left in between. This CDR3 is 16 amino acids long. Written as DNA, the CDR3 is TGTGCCAGCAGTTACTCTAGGGGGGGGGCCCGAGATACGCAGTATTTT. This sequence encodes CASSYSRGGARDTQYF.

The chain has TRBV20-1 and TRBJ2-3, with 8 bases that match TRBD2. The CDR3 runs 15 residues. Losses at the gene ends were 0 bases for V and 5 bases for J; bases not matched to a gene: 7. The germline V gene has CDR1 DFQATT and CDR2 SNEGSKA (reference sequence). The CDR3 spells CSARDPAGVGDTQYF. CDR3 DNA: TGCAGTGCTAGAGACCCAGCGGGGGTCGGAGATACGCAGTATTTT.